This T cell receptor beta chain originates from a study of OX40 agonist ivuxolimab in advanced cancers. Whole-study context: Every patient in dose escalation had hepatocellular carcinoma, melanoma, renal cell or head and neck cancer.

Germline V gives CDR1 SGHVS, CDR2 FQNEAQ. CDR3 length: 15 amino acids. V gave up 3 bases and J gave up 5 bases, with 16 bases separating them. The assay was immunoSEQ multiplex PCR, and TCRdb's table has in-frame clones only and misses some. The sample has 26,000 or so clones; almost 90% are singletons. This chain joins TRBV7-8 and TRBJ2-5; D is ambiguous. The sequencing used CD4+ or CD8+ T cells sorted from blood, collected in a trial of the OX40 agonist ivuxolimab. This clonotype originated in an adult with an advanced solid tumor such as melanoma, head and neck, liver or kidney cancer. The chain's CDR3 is CASSLPQLRLETQYF. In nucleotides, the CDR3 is TGTGCCAGCAGCTTGCCGCAGTTACGGTTGGAGACCCAGTACTTC.